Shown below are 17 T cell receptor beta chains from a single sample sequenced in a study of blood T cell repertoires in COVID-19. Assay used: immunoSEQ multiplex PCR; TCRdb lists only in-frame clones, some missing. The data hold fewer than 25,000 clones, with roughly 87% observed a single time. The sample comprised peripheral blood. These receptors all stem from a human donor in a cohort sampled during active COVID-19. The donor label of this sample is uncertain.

CDR3 protein: CASTAATWQGGTQYF. CDR3 DNA sequence: TGTGCCAGCACGGCGGCGACCTGGCAGGGGGGGACCCAGTACTTC. The rearrangement joins TRBV6-5 to TRBJ2-5; D might be TRBD1 (7 bases). This CDR3 region has 15 residues. V shed 7 bases and J shed 7 bases, with 22 bases lying between them. In germline, CDR1 is MNHEY, CDR2 SVGAGI.

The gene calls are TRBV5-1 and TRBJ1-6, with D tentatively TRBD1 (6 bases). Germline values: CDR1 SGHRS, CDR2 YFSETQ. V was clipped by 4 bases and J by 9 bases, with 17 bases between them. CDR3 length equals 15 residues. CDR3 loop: CASSTNVGGGSPLHF. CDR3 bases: TGCGCCAGCAGCACAAATGTTGGGGGCGGTTCACCCCTCCACTTT.

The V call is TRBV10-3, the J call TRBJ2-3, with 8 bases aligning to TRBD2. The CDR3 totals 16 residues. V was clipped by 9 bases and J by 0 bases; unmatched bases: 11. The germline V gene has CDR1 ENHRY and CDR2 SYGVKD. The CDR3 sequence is CAIGLVGGRSTDTQYF. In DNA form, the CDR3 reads TGTGCCATTGGTTTAGTCGGCGGGAGGAGCACAGATACGCAGTATTTT.

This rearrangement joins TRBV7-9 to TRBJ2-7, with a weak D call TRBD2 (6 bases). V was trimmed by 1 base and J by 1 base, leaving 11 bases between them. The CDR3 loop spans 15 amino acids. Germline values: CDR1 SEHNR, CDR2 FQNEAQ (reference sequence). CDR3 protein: CASSLVGRGSYEQYF. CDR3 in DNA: TGTGCCAGCAGCTTAGTCGGGAGAGGGTCCTACGAGCAGTACTTC.

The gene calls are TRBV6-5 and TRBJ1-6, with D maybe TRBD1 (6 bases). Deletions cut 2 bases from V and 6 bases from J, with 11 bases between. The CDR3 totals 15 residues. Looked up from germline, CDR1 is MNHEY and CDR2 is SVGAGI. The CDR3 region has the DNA TGTGCCAGCAGTTACCGCGGACAGCTTAATTCACCCCTCCACTTT. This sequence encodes CASSYRGQLNSPLHF.

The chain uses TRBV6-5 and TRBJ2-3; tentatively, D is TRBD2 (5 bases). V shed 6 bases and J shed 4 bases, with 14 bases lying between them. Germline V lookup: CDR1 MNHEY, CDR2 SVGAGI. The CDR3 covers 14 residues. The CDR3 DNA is TGTGCCAGCAGCCTCCCCTCGGAGGCAGATACGCAGTATTTT. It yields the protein CASSLPSEADTQYF.

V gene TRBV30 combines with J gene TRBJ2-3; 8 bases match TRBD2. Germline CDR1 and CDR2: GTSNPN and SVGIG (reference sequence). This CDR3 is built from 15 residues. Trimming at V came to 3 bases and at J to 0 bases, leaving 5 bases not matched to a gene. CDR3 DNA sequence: TGTGCCTGGAGCGGCGGGGGGATAAGCACAGATACGCAGTATTTT. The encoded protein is CAWSGGGISTDTQYF. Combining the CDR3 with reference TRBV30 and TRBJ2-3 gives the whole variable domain SQTIHQWPATLVQPVGSPLSLECTVEGTSNPNLYWYRQAAGRGLQLLFYSVGIGQISSEVPQNLSASRPQDRQFILSSKKLLLSDSGFYLCAWSGGGISTDTQYFGPGTRLTVL.

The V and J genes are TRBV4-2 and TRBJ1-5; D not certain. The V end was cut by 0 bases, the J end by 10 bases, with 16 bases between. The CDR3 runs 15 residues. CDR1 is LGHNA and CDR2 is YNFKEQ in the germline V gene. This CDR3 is CASSQEVQAHNPQHF. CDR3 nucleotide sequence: TGTGCCAGCAGCCAAGAGGTTCAGGCGCACAATCCCCAGCATTTT.

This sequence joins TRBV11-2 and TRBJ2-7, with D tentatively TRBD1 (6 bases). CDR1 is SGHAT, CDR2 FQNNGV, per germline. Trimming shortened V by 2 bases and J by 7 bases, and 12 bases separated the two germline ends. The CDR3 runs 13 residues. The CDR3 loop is CASSLIVGQEQYF. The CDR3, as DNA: TGTGCCAGCAGCTTAATCGTTGGACAGGAGCAGTACTTC. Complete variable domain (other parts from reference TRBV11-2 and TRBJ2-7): EAGVAQSPRYKIIEKRQSVAFWCNPISGHATLYWYQQILGQGPKLLIQFQNNGVVDDSQLPKDRFSAERLKGVDSTLKIQPAKLEDSAVYLCASSLIVGQEQYFGPGTRLTVT.

This chain's CDR3 is CASSLGTSGEQFF. CDR3 DNA sequence: TGTGCCAGCAGCTTAGGTACTAGCGGGGAGCAGTTCTTC. This chain uses TRBV7-3 with TRBJ2-1; the match to TRBD2 covers 9 bases. The CDR3 consists of 13 residues. Germline loops: CDR1 SGHTA, CDR2 FQGTGA. The V segment lost 2 bases and the J segment 10 bases; nucleotides outside the gene matches: 3.

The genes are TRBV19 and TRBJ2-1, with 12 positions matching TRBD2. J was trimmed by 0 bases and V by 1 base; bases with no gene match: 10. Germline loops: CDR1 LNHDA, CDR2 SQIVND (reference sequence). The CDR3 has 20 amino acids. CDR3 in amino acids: CASSIVLGLAGMGSYNEQFF. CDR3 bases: TGTGCCAGTAGTATAGTCCTAGGACTAGCGGGAATGGGCTCCTACAATGAGCAGTTCTTC.

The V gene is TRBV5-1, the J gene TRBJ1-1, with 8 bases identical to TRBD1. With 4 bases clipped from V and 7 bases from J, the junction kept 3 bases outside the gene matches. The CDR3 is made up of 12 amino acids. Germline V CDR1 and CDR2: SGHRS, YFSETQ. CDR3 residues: CASSLDRGEAFF. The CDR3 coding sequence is TGCGCCAGCAGCCTCGACAGGGGTGAAGCTTTCTTT.

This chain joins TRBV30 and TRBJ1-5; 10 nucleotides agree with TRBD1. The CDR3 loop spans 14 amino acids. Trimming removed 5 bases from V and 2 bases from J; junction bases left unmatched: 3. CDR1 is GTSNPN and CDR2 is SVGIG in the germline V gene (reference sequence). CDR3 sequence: CAWAGTGGNQPQHF. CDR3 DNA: TGTGCCTGGGCCGGGACAGGGGGCAATCAGCCCCAGCATTTT.

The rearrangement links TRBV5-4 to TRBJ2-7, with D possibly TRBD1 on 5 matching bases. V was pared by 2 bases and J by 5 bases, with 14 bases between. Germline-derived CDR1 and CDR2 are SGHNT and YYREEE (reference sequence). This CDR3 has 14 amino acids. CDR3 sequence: CASSLSTETDEQYF. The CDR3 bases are TGTGCCAGCAGCTTATCGACAGAGACTGACGAGCAGTACTTC.

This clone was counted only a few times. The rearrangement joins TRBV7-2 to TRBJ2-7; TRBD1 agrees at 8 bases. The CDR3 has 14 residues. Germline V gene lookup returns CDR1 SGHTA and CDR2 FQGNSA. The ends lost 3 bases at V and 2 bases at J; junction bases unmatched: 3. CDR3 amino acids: CASSLNRGAYEQYF. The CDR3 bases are TGTGCCAGCAGCTTGAACAGGGGGGCCTACGAGCAGTACTTC.

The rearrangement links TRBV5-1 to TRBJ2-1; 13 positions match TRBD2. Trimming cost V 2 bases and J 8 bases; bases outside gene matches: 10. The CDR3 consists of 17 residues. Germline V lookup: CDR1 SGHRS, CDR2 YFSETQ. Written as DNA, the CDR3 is TGCGCCAGCAGCTTTCCAAAACTAGCGGGAGGGCCCGATGAGCAGTTCTTC. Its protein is CASSFPKLAGGPDEQFF.

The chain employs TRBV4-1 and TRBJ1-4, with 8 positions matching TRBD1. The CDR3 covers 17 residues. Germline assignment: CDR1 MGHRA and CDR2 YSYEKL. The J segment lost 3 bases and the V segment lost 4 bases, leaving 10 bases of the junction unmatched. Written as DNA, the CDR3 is TGCGCCAGCAGCCGGACAGGGAATTCGATGGCTAATGAAAAACTGTTTTTT. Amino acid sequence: CASSRTGNSMANEKLFF.